The 14 T cell receptor beta chains below all came from one sample that was sequenced in a study of T cell changes during pregnancy in multiple sclerosis. TCRdb's copy holds only in-frame clones and misses some; the assay was immunoSEQ multiplex PCR. The table includes tens of thousands of clones, approximately 92% detected once. The sequencing here drew on peripheral blood, taken in the third trimester of pregnancy. The receptor set was obtained from a female donor in good health, enrolled as a control in a pregnancy study.

V is TRBV13 and J is TRBJ2-7; D is perhaps TRBD1 (5 bases). The V gene's germline CDR1 is PRHDT and CDR2 FYEKMQ (reference sequence). V was shortened by 2 bases and J by 4 bases, with 15 bases between the two germline ends. The CDR3 spans 15 residues. CDR3 protein: CASSLRGSLRYEQYF. The CDR3 coding sequence is TGTGCCAGCAGCTTAAGGGGCTCCCTACGTTACGAGCAGTACTTC.

The gene calls are TRBV19 and TRBJ2-5; 8 positions match TRBD1. CDR3 length: 16 amino acids. Germline V gives CDR1 LNHDA, CDR2 SQIVND (reference sequence). V shed 5 bases, J shed 2 bases, and the junction held 10 bases outside the gene matches. Written as DNA, the CDR3 is TGTGCCAGTAGTCACCGGGACAGGAGGACTCAAGAGACCCAGTACTTC. Its protein product is CASSHRDRRTQETQYF. Full variable domain (outside the CDR3, taken from reference TRBV19 and TRBJ2-5): DGGITQSPKYLFRKEGQNVTLSCEQNLNHDAMYWYRQDPGQGLRLIYYSQIVNDFQKGDIAEGYSVSREKKESFPLTVTSAQKNPTAFYLCASSHRDRRTQETQYFGPGTRLLVL.

The chain employs TRBV5-6 and TRBJ2-3, with TRBD2 identical over 8 bases. Germline V CDR1 and CDR2: SGHDT, YYEEEE. The J segment lost 2 bases and the V segment lost 10 bases, leaving 9 bases of the junction unmatched. CDR3 size: 14 residues. CDR3: CAASERGITDTQYF. In DNA, the CDR3 is TGTGCCGCCTCGGAGCGGGGGATCACAGATACGCAGTATTTT. Full variable domain (rest looked up from reference TRBV5-6 and TRBJ2-3): DAGVTQSPTHLIKTRGQQVTLRCSPKSGHDTVSWYQQALGQGPQFIFQYYEEEERQRGNFPDRFSGHQFPNYSSELNVNALLLGDSALYLCAASERGITDTQYFGPGTRLTVL.

The V and J genes are TRBV21-1 and TRBJ2-3; the DNA was not used to check the table's D call, TRBD2. TRBV21-1 is flagged as a pseudogene. This CDR3 has 15 residues. The CDR3 bases are TGTGCCAGCAGCAAACGGGGGAATTGGACAGATACGCAGTATTTT. Translating it yields CASSKRGNWTDTQYF.

The chain carries TRBV18 and TRBJ1-2; TRBD1 agrees at 10 bases. This CDR3 comprises 16 residues. Germline V gene data show CDR1 as KGHSH and CDR2 as LQKENI. Trimming took 2 bases from V and 4 from J; bases not matched to a gene: 7. DNA of the CDR3: TGTGCCAGCTCACCAGGGGACAGGGGCGGAGGCTATGGCTACACCTTC. Its protein is CASSPGDRGGGYGYTF. The entire variable domain, with the rest obtained from reference TRBV18 and TRBJ1-2, is as follows: NAGVMQNPRHLVRRRGQEARLRCSPMKGHSHVYWYRQLPEEGLKFMVYLQKENIIDESGMPKERFSAEFPKEGPSILRIQQVVRGDSAAYFCASSPGDRGGGYGYTFGSGTRLTVV.

This clone has a handful of counts. The chain recombines TRBV10-1 with TRBJ2-2, with 12 nucleotides matching TRBD2. This CDR3 comprises 16 residues. V lost 6 bases to trimming and J lost 4 bases; unmatched junction nucleotides: 6. Looked up from germline, CDR1 is WNHNN and CDR2 is SYGVQD (reference sequence). Here the CDR3 DNA reads TGCGCCAGCAGCGCGGGACTAGCGGGCCCCACCGGGGAGCTGTTTTTT. This translates into CASSAGLAGPTGELFF.

This clone was seen a single time. This chain joins TRBV4-1 and TRBJ1-5; TRBD1 matches 9 bases. CDR3 length equals 17 residues. Germline V CDR1 and CDR2: MGHRA, YSYEKL. V dropped 2 bases and J dropped 6; count of bases not matched to a gene: 11. CDR3 sequence (DNA): TGCGCCAGCAGCCAACCCACAGGGGGCAGGAATGGTCAGCCCCAGCATTTT. It codes for CASSQPTGGRNGQPQHF.

In this sample, this clone turned up many times. The chain recombines TRBV7-8 with TRBJ2-2; 11 nucleotides match TRBD2. Trimming cost V 5 bases and J 9 bases; bases outside gene matches: 5. Germline loops: CDR1 SGHVS, CDR2 FQNEAQ. The length of the CDR3 is 14 residues. The CDR3 nucleotides are TGTGCCAGCAGCACAACTAGCGGGAGCCGGGAGCTGTTTTTT. It encodes CASSTTSGSRELFF.

The count of this clone is one. The gene calls are TRBV6-1 and TRBJ2-1; the match to TRBD1 covers 7 bases. Trimming removed 9 bases from V and 8 bases from J; junction bases left unmatched: 10. CDR3 size: 13 residues. The germline V gene has CDR1 MNHNS and CDR2 SASEGT. CDR3 sequence reads: CASGRGPGDEQFF. CDR3 DNA: TGTGCCAGTGGAAGGGGGCCTGGCGATGAGCAGTTCTTC.

This sequence joins TRBV7-8 and TRBJ2-3; 8 bases align to TRBD2. The trim removed 3 bases at V and 2 bases at J, leaving 16 bases unmatched. CDR1 is SGHVS and CDR2 is FQNEAQ in the germline V gene. The CDR3 loop spans 19 amino acids. CDR3 sequence (DNA): TGTGCCAGCAGCTTCGTATTCCTAATAGCGGGGTTAGTCACAGATACGCAGTATTTT. Translation: CASSFVFLIAGLVTDTQYF.

This clone was seen just once. The chain links TRBV6-5 to TRBJ2-7; D call uncertain. Germline assignment: CDR1 MNHEY and CDR2 SVGAGI. The CDR3 has 13 amino acids. Trimming took 4 bases from V and 5 from J, leaving 12 bases between them. As DNA, the CDR3 is TGTGCCAGCAGTTCCGGAGTGAGACACGAGCAGTACTTC. This gives the protein CASSSGVRHEQYF.

This clone was seen only a few times. The chain has TRBV4-1 and TRBJ1-1, with 8 bases that match TRBD1. The V gene end was trimmed by 3 bases and the J gene end by 1 base; junction bases not matched to a gene: 4. The CDR3 contains 15 residues. Germline V gives CDR1 MGHRA, CDR2 YSYEKL. CDR3 DNA: TGCGCCAGCAGCCAGGCCGGACAGGGGAACACTGAAGCTTTCTTT. Its translation: CASSQAGQGNTEAFF.

CDR3 sequence (DNA): TGTGCCAGCAGCGCCCGTCTCGGGACTAGCGGGTGGTCCTACAATGAGCAGTTCTTC. The encoded protein is CASSARLGTSGWSYNEQFF. The genes are TRBV9 and TRBJ2-1, with 12 bases aligning to TRBD2. Germline trimming cut 3 bases from V and 1 base from J; bases unmatched to any gene: 11. The CDR3 runs to 19 residues. Germline lookup yields CDR1 SGDLS and CDR2 YYNGEE.

On this clone: Relative to the germline gene, one junction end is altered; a read error may explain this. The chain joins TRBV5-4 to TRBJ1-3; no reliable D call. The CDR3 has 11 amino acids. Germline CDR1 reads SGHNT; CDR2 reads YYREEE (reference sequence). In nucleotides, the CDR3 is TGTGCCAGCAGCTTGTATCAGACTGTAGCGTTT. Protein sequence: CASSLYQTVAF.